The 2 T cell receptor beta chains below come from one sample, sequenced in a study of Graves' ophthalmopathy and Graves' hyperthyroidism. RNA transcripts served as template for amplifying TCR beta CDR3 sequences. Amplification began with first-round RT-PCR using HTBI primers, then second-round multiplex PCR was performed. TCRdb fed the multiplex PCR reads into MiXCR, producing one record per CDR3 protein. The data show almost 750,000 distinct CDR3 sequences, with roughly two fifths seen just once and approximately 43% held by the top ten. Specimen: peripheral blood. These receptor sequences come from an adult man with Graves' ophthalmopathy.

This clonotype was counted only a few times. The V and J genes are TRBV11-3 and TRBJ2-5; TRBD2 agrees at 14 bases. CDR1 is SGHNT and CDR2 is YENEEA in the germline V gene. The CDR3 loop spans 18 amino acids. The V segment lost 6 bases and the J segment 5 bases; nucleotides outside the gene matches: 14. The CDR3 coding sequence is TGTGCCAGCAGTTACGGGACTAGCGGGAGTCCATTCGAGGAGACCCAGTACTTC. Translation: CASSYGTSGSPFEETQYF. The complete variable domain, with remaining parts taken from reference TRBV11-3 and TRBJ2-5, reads EAGVVQSPRYKIIEKKQPVAFWCNPISGHNTLYWYLQNLGQGPELLIRYENEEAVDDSQLPKDRFSAERLKGVDSTLKIQPAELGDSAVYLCASSYGTSGSPFEETQYFGPGTRLLVL.

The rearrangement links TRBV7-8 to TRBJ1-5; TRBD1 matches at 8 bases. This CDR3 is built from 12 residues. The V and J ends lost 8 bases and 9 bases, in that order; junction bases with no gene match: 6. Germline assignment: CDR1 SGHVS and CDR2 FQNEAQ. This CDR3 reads CASFGQGWPQHF. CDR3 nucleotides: TGTGCCAGCTTTGGACAGGGATGGCCCCAGCATTTT.